This T cell receptor beta chain appears in the sequencing data of a study of siplizumab effects on memory and regulatory T cells. General study results and limits: The study found naive T cells seemingly more diverse than memory cells and seemingly major alloresponse contributors. Unstimulated subsets accounted for the mapping of only a minor share of the clones that were alloreactive.

Unmatched junction bases numbered 3, after V lost 4 bases and J lost 8 bases. This CDR3 comprises 12 residues. The V gene's germline CDR1 is LNHDA and CDR2 SQIVND (reference sequence). In the case of this clone: Its antigen is currently unknown.

This table comes from immunoSEQ multiplex PCR, and its TCRdb copy is limited to in-frame clones, with some not included. The sample lists roughly 62,000 clones, less than 80% occurring once. This receptor was identified in a human donor in good health. Sequenced: memory CD4+ T cells sorted from blood. V usage is TRBV19 and J usage is TRBJ1-2; 8 positions agree with TRBD1. For the CDR3, the DNA is TGTGCCAGTAGTACAGGGGGCCGAGGCTACACCTTC. Protein: CASSTGGRGYTF.